The sequence of this T cell receptor beta chain was determined in a study of technical replicates of blood from a handful of donors. This clone has a handful of counts. The CDR3 loop spans 16 amino acids. From germline, CDR1 is LGHNA and CDR2 YNFKEQ. V lost 4 bases and J lost 6; bases outside the gene matches: 13. The method was immunoSEQ multiplex PCR; TCRdb's version includes in-frame clones alone and lacks a portion of them. The sample carries 60,000 to 80,000 clones, roughly nine tenths recorded once. This chain connects TRBV4-2 to TRBJ1-1, with 8 bases lining up with TRBD1. Sample: T cells isolated from PBMCs. The receptor was derived from a human donor in good health. The CDR3 DNA reads as TGTGCCAGCAGCCCAGAGGTCCAGGGGGCCGGGTCTGAAGCTTTCTTT. Residues: CASSPEVQGAGSEAFF.